This is a list of T cell receptor beta chains from one sample in a study of T-cell reconstitution after alpha-beta-depleted transplantation in children. From the PCR reads, TCRdb called clonotypes with MiXCR, one entry per CDR3 protein. The data show 100,000 or so distinct CDR3 sequences, with 4.5% to 7.5% seen just once and roughly 6.1% held by the top ten. This sample comprised PBMCs, mostly from graft donor cells, obtained 60 days after TCRalphabeta/CD19-depleted stem cell transplant. Receptors were obtained from a female patient aged 2 to 10 who had a stem cell transplant for Fanconi anemia, so the T cells may come from the graft donor. The CDR3 runs from the conserved cysteine through the conserved F or W. The D gene is left open where the match is weak. A clone size is listed for some rows: how often the clone was seen (once, few, many), or a class if it is expanded.

V,size,J,D,DNA,CDR3
TRBV2,.,TRBJ2-7,TRBD1,TGTGCCAGCAGAAGCTACAGGGGCTACTACGAGCAGTACTTC,CASRSYRGYYEQYF
TRBV10-3,few,TRBJ2-5,.,TGTGCCATCAGTGACCGGCGGGAGACCCAGTACTTC,CAISDRRETQYF
TRBV28,few,TRBJ1-5,.,TGTGCCAGCAGTTTACAGGGGAAGAGAGACAATCAGCCCCAGCATTTT,CASSLQGKRDNQPQHF
TRBV28,many,TRBJ1-2,.,TGTGCCAGCAGATACGACAGTACATATGGCTACACCTTC,CASRYDSTYGYTF
TRBV7-6,few,TRBJ1-2,.,TGTGCCAGCAGCTCGGGTCCCTATGGCTACACCTTC,CASSSGPYGYTF
TRBV18,many,TRBJ2-3,TRBD1,TGTGCCAGCTCACTCCTATTGGACAGGGGCAGCACAGATACGCAGTATTTT,CASSLLLDRGSTDTQYF
TRBV3-1,many,TRBJ2-2,TRBD2,TGTGCCAGCGTTTCGCGGGGGGGACCCGGGGAGCTGTTTTTT,CASVSRGGPGELFF
TRBV20-1,.,TRBJ2-1,TRBD1,TGCAGTGCTAGCTCAGGGGGGGACAGGGGTATTCATGAGCAGTTCTTC,CSASSGGDRGIHEQFF
TRBV20-1,many,TRBJ2-2,.,TGCAGTGCCACCGTGCTTACCGGGGAGCTGTTTTTT,CSATVLTGELFF
TRBV20-1,many,TRBJ2-7,.,TGCAGTGCTAGAGGCCAGCTATCCTACGAGCAGTACTTC,CSARGQLSYEQYF
TRBV18,few,TRBJ1-1,.,TGTGCCAGCTCACAGGGGACGGATAACACTGAAGCTTTCTTT,CASSQGTDNTEAFF
TRBV7-2,few,TRBJ2-5,.,TGTGCCAGCAGCTTAGAGGACCAAGAGACCCAGTACTTC,CASSLEDQETQYF
TRBV28,many,TRBJ2-7,TRBD1,TGTGCCAGCAGTTTTTACAGGGGAGTAGGCTACGAGCAGTACTTC,CASSFYRGVGYEQYF
TRBV2,few,TRBJ2-7,.,TGTGCCAGCGAACAGGCCTACGAGCAGTACTTC,CASEQAYEQYF
TRBV6-1,.,TRBJ1-2,.,TGTGCCAGCAGTCAAACAGGGCGGGGGACCTATGGCTACACCTTC,CASSQTGRGTYGYTF
TRBV7-9,.,TRBJ2-2,TRBD2,TGTGCCAGCAGCTTATTCCTAGCGGGGTCGACCGGGGAGCTGTTTTTT,CASSLFLAGSTGELFF
TRBV6-2/TRBV6-3,.,TRBJ2-1,TRBD2,TGTGCCAGCGGACTAGTCAATGAGCAGTTCTTC,CASGLVNEQFF
TRBV20-1,.,TRBJ2-7,TRBD1,TGCAGTGCTAGGTCCGTTTGGACAGGGAGGTCCTACGAGCAGTACTTC,CSARSVWTGRSYEQYF
TRBV20-1,.,TRBJ2-7,TRBD2,TGCAGTGCTAGAGAGACTAGCGGGAGGGCCTACACCTACGAGCAGTACTTC,CSARETSGRAYTYEQYF
TRBV4-2,many,TRBJ1-1,.,TGTGCCAGCAGCCCCCGGACAGCGAACACTGAAGCTTTCTTT,CASSPRTANTEAFF
TRBV28,.,TRBJ1-1,.,TGTGCCAGCCATGACAGCCTAAGGCGACTAGAAGCTTTCTTT,CASHDSLRRLEAFF
TRBV7-6,.,TRBJ2-7,.,TGTGCCAGCAGCTTAGCGCTCGGTGGCAGGGGGGAGGCCTACGAGCAGTACTTC,CASSLALGGRGEAYEQYF
TRBV7-3,many,TRBJ2-2,.,TGTGCCAGCTCCACCGGAACCGGGGAGCTGTTTTTT,CASSTGTGELFF
TRBV25-1,many,TRBJ2-2,.,TGTGCCAGCAGTGTACAGGGTTGGGCCGGGGAGCTGTTTTTT,CASSVQGWAGELFF
TRBV3-1,many,TRBJ2-1,.,TGTGCCAGCGCTGTTTACAATGAGCAGTTCTTC,CASAVYNEQFF
TRBV9,many,TRBJ2-5,.,TGTGCCAGCAGCCCAGGCAAGTTAACGGGATCCCAAGAGACCCAGTACTTC,CASSPGKLTGSQETQYF
TRBV12-3/TRBV12-4,many,TRBJ2-2,TRBD2,TGTGCCAGCAGTTTGGGGCTAGCGGGAGTGGGCGGGGAGCTGTTTTTT,CASSLGLAGVGGELFF
TRBV5-1,many,TRBJ2-1,.,TGCGCCAGCAGCTTGGGGAACTACAATGAGCAGTTCTTC,CASSLGNYNEQFF
TRBV6-1,.,TRBJ2-7,TRBD1,TGTGCCAGCAGCAGAAGGGACAGGACAAATCGCGGGTTCTCCTACGAGCAGTACTTC,CASSRRDRTNRGFSYEQYF
TRBV3-1,many,TRBJ2-1,.,TGTGCCAGCAGCCAGGGGGGTCGGGGTGAGCAGTTCTTC,CASSQGGRGEQFF
TRBV5-1,many,TRBJ1-4,.,TGCGCCAGCAGCCGAAGTGATGTGGGGCTGCTGTTTTTT,CASSRSDVGLLFF
TRBV5-1,few,TRBJ2-3,.,TGCGCCAGCAACTCCCCGGATGGGCCCGATACGCAGTATTTT,CASNSPDGPDTQYF
TRBV5-4,.,TRBJ2-2,.,TGTGCCAGCAGCTTGGCCCCGATCGGACACCTGAACACCGGGGAGCTGTTTTTT,CASSLAPIGHLNTGELFF
TRBV6-5,many,TRBJ2-2,TRBD2,TGTGCCAGCAGTTACCCCGGACTAGCGGGAGGGGACACCGGGGAGCTGTTTTTT,CASSYPGLAGGDTGELFF
TRBV29-1,.,TRBJ2-1,.,TGCAGCGTTCACCCTATAGTGGGGAGGATACTTCAAGAGCAGTTCTTC,CSVHPIVGRILQEQFF
TRBV6-4,many,TRBJ2-2,.,TGTGCCAGCGCCTCAGCCCAGGGAAGCACCGGGGAGCTGTTTTTT,CASASAQGSTGELFF
TRBV5-1,.,TRBJ1-1,.,TGCGCCAGCAGCTTGGACAGTAACACTGAAGCTTTCTTT,CASSLDSNTEAFF
TRBV18,.,TRBJ2-5,TRBD2,TGTGCCAGCTCACGGGGGACTAGCGGGGGCGAGACCCAGTACTTC,CASSRGTSGGETQYF
TRBV29-1,few,TRBJ1-1,.,TGCAGCGCTGACACAAGTTTCACTGAAGCTTTCTTT,CSADTSFTEAFF